This TCR beta chain originates from a study of T cell responses to AZD1222 COVID-19 vaccine. Germline V lookup: CDR1 MDHEN, CDR2 SYDVKM. V trimming: 3 bases; J trimming: 6 bases; junction bases outside the gene matches: 7. The CDR3 spans 15 residues. The data were produced by immunoSEQ multiplex PCR, yet TCRdb's version contains in-frame clones alone and is incomplete. The repertoire holds about 99,000 clones, with approximately 92% as singletons. The chain employs TRBV28 and TRBJ1-2, with 10 positions matching TRBD1. The sequenced sample was peripheral blood, obtained on day 0 of AZD1222 vaccination. This TCR was sampled from an adult in good health. The CDR3 region is CASSFPTGGLDGYTF. The DNA for the CDR3 is TGTGCCAGCAGTTTTCCGACAGGGGGCCTGGATGGCTACACCTTC.